These 29 T cell receptor beta chains came from one sample sequenced in a study of control samples from healthy donors and cancer patients. The table came from immunoSEQ multiplex PCR; TCRdb's copy has only in-frame clones and leaves some out. The repertoire consists of some 120,000 clones, with roughly 87% occurring once and the leading ten covering about 1.8%. Sequenced: blood. The receptors were sampled from a man between 18 and 29 years old in good health.

This chain joins TRBV12-5 and TRBJ2-7; 16 nucleotides agree with TRBD2. The CDR3 has 18 amino acids. Germline-derived CDR1 and CDR2 are LGHNT and FRNRAP. V lost 2 bases to trimming and J lost 4 bases; unmatched junction nucleotides: 8. The CDR3 reads CASGLLGTSGRGVYEQYF. The CDR3 DNA follows: TGTGCTAGTGGTTTGCTCGGGACTAGCGGGAGGGGGGTGTACGAGCAGTACTTC.

Turning to this clone: The sample has other DNA sequences that encode this CDR3 too. This rearrangement joins TRBV5-5 to TRBJ2-1; D might be TRBD2 (6 bases). This CDR3 has 16 amino acids. CDR1 and CDR2 (germline): SGHKS, YYEKEE (reference sequence). Trimming removed 0 bases at V and 8 bases at J, with 18 bases between. The CDR3 is CASSLGGSGTTYEQFF. The CDR3 region has the DNA TGTGCCAGCAGCTTGGGGGGTAGCGGAACGACGTATGAGCAGTTCTTC.

The chain is built from TRBV24-1 and TRBJ2-1; D is perhaps TRBD1 (5 bases). V lost 4 bases, J lost 2 bases, and 17 bases lay in between. This CDR3 comprises 17 residues. In germline, CDR1 is KGHDR, CDR2 SFDVKD. CDR3 in DNA: TGTGCCACCAGTGAAAGCCAGGGTAAAGGGACCTACAATGAGCAGTTCTTC. Protein: CATSESQGKGTYNEQFF.

This clone was seen more than once but under ten times. The chain combines TRBV9 with TRBJ2-7; D is unclear. The germline V gene has CDR1 SGDLS and CDR2 YYNGEE. The CDR3 loop spans 12 amino acids. The V end was cut by 5 bases, the J end by 5 bases, with 11 bases between. The DNA for the CDR3 is TGTGCCAGCAGTAATCGGGCCAACGAGCAGTACTTC. It encodes CASSNRANEQYF.

Comments on this clone: An end of the junction differs from the germline gene, which may be a read error. The rearrangement uses TRBV7-2 and TRBJ2-5, with 7 bases that match TRBD2. The germline V gene has CDR1 SGHTA and CDR2 FQGNSA. CDR3 length: 14 amino acids. CDR3 sequence (DNA): TGTGCCAGCAGCTTAGCGCGGGGGAAAGAGATCCAGTACTTC. Amino acid sequence: CASSLARGKEIQYF.

This CDR3 reads CATSRELSGYGYTF. Here the CDR3 DNA reads TGTGCCACCAGCAGAGAACTGTCAGGCTATGGCTACACCTTC. The chain carries TRBV15 and TRBJ1-2, with unresolved D. The CDR3 runs 14 residues. Per germline, CDR1 LNHNV and CDR2 YYDKDF (reference sequence). Trimming removed 0 bases at V and 4 bases at J, with 9 bases between.

The rearrangement uses TRBV20-1 and TRBJ2-1; a possible D gene is TRBD1 (5 bases). CDR3 length equals 15 residues. Trimming left V 3 bases short and J 3 bases short, with 15 bases between. Germline V gene sequence: CDR1 DFQATT, CDR2 SNEGSKA (reference sequence). CDR3 amino acids: CSASAGQGLYNEQFF. The CDR3 DNA follows: TGCAGTGCTAGTGCCGGACAAGGCCTCTACAATGAGCAGTTCTTC.

This clone appeared a single time. V is TRBV5-6 and J is TRBJ2-7; D is perhaps TRBD2 (5 bases). The CDR3 covers 14 residues. In germline, CDR1 is SGHDT, CDR2 YYEEEE. Between the trimmed V and J ends, which lost 1 base and 0 bases, there was a span of 8 bases. Written as DNA, the CDR3 is TGTGCCAGCAGCTTGCCGGGGATCTCCTACGAGCAGTACTTC. This sequence encodes CASSLPGISYEQYF.

This sequence joins TRBV30 and TRBJ1-3; no clear D gene. Germline assignment: CDR1 GTSNPN and CDR2 SVGIG (reference sequence). The CDR3 is made up of 13 amino acids. The V end was cut by 6 bases, the J end by 0 bases, with 9 bases between. CDR3 sequence (DNA): TGTGCCTGCTCTCAGCACTCTGGAAACACCATATATTTT. This encodes CACSQHSGNTIYF. The variable domain in full, completed from reference TRBV30 and TRBJ1-3, reads SQTIHQWPATLVQPVGSPLSLECTVEGTSNPNLYWYRQAAGRGLQLLFYSVGIGQISSEVPQNLSASRPQDRQFILSSKKLLLSDSGFYLCACSQHSGNTIYFGEGSWLTVV.

The chain is built from TRBV18 and TRBJ2-1; the D is unclear. The CDR3 totals 12 residues. Germline CDR1 and CDR2: KGHSH and LQKENI. V lost 2 bases to trimming and J lost 7 bases, with 6 bases between them. In DNA form, the CDR3 reads TGTGCCAGCTCACCAGTTTTGAATGAGCAGTTCTTC. Amino acid sequence: CASSPVLNEQFF. The full variable domain, in which reference TRBV18 and TRBJ2-1 provide the parts outside the CDR3, is NAGVMQNPRHLVRRRGQEARLRCSPMKGHSHVYWYRQLPEEGLKFMVYLQKENIIDESGMPKERFSAEFPKEGPSILRIQQVVRGDSAAYFCASSPVLNEQFFGPGTRLTVL.

The chain combines TRBV5-5 with TRBJ1-2; a possible D gene is TRBD1 (6 bases). Germline CDR1 and CDR2: SGHKS and YYEKEE (reference sequence). Trimming shortened V by 0 bases and J by 8 bases, and 17 bases separated the two germline ends. This CDR3 comprises 15 residues. The CDR3 region is CASSLATVRGSGYTF. Here the CDR3 DNA reads TGTGCCAGCAGCTTGGCCACAGTCAGGGGCAGCGGCTACACCTTC.

This chain uses TRBV9 with TRBJ2-7; 7 bases map to TRBD2. The CDR3 contains 16 residues. CDR1 is SGDLS, CDR2 YYNGEE, per germline. V dropped 4 bases and J dropped 6; count of bases not matched to a gene: 16. The CDR3 loop is CASSPPSGAGWGEQYF. DNA of the CDR3: TGTGCCAGCAGCCCCCCTAGCGGTGCCGGCTGGGGCGAGCAGTACTTC.

The V gene is TRBV19, the J gene TRBJ1-1; no firm D call. From germline, CDR1 is LNHDA and CDR2 SQIVND (reference sequence). Deletions cut 8 bases from V and 4 bases from J, with 20 bases between. This CDR3 has 15 amino acids. CDR3: CASSRVPGRATEAFF. For the CDR3, the DNA is TGTGCCAGTTCGAGGGTGCCCGGAAGGGCCACTGAAGCTTTCTTT. Together with reference TRBV19 and TRBJ1-1, the CDR3 gives the full variable domain: DGGITQSPKYLFRKEGQNVTLSCEQNLNHDAMYWYRQDPGQGLRLIYYSQIVNDFQKGDIAEGYSVSREKKESFPLTVTSAQKNPTAFYLCASSRVPGRATEAFFGQGTRLTVV.

This clone was recorded a few times. The chain uses TRBV7-3 and TRBJ2-1; D remains unclear. The CDR3 is 14 amino acids. The V end lost 6 bases, the J end lost 3 bases, and 12 bases lay between the germline ends. Germline V gene sequence: CDR1 SGHTA, CDR2 FQGTGA. The CDR3, as DNA: TGTGCCAGCAGACCGGGCAGCAACTACAATGAGCAGTTCTTC. It is translated as CASRPGSNYNEQFF.

The genes are TRBV28 and TRBJ1-5; no clear D gene. CDR1 and CDR2 from the germline V gene are MDHEN and SYDVKM. Trimming pared 6 bases from V and 0 bases from J, leaving 9 bases between. The CDR3 contains 14 residues. The CDR3 DNA reads as TGTGCCAGCAGGTGGGCAGCTAGCAATCAGCCCCAGCATTTT. As protein: CASRWAASNQPQHF.

On this clone: The same CDR3 arises from other DNA sequences in this sample as well. The CDR3 loop is CASSPDRNYGYTF. DNA of the CDR3: TGTGCCAGCAGCCCCGACAGGAACTATGGCTACACCTTC. The chain combines TRBV11-2 with TRBJ1-2; perhaps TRBD1 as D (6 bases). The CDR3 spans 13 residues. Trimming cost V 5 bases and J 2 bases, with 9 bases left between them. Germline V lookup: CDR1 SGHAT, CDR2 FQNNGV.

V gene TRBV19 combines with J gene TRBJ2-7; 8 nucleotides line up with TRBD1. This CDR3 region has 13 residues. V shed 8 bases and J 3 bases; nucleotides not matched to a gene: 6. The germline V gene has CDR1 LNHDA and CDR2 SQIVND (reference sequence). The CDR3 reads CASSGGAFYEQYF. The CDR3 region has the DNA TGTGCCAGTTCAGGGGGCGCGTTCTACGAGCAGTACTTC.

This clone is a singleton in its sample. The V and J genes are TRBV24-1 and TRBJ1-2, with 9 bases identical to TRBD1. There are 16 residues in the CDR3. Germline CDR1 KGHDR, CDR2 SFDVKD. With V trimmed by 1 base and J by 7 bases, 9 bases remained unmatched. CDR3 in DNA: TGTGCCACCAGTGATTTTGCACCGGGACAGGGAGGTGGCTACACCTTC. This codes for CATSDFAPGQGGGYTF.

This sequence joins TRBV7-9 and TRBJ2-7; TRBD2 might be the D (6 bases). In germline, CDR1 is SEHNR, CDR2 FQNEAQ (reference sequence). This CDR3 contains 16 residues. V gave up 5 bases and J gave up 3 bases, with 20 bases separating them. The CDR3 coding sequence is TGTGCCAGCAGCCCCCACTCCGGGACTGGACTCTACGAGCAGTACTTC. Residues: CASSPHSGTGLYEQYF.

The chain recombines TRBV10-3 with TRBJ2-7, with D possibly matching TRBD2 (6 bases). CDR1 ENHRY and CDR2 SYGVKD come from the germline V gene. Trimming stripped 0 bases from V and 0 bases from J, with 9 bases between. This CDR3 has 15 amino acids. CDR3 bases: TGTGCCATCAGTGAGTCGGCCGGGAGCTCCTACGAGCAGTACTTC. This gives the protein CAISESAGSSYEQYF.

V usage is TRBV5-4 and J usage is TRBJ2-6; 7 nucleotides agree with TRBD1. CDR1 and CDR2 from the germline V gene are SGHNT and YYREEE (reference sequence). J was trimmed by 2 bases and V by 4 bases; bases with no gene match: 6. CDR3 length: 16 residues. The CDR3 region has the DNA TGTGCCAGCAGCCTGCCCGACAGGGCTGGGGCCAACGTCCTGACTTTC. Translation gives CASSLPDRAGANVLTF.

The genes are TRBV7-2 and TRBJ2-7, with 8 bases that match TRBD1. V was clipped by 11 bases and J by 4 bases; unmatched bases: 13. The germline V gene has CDR1 SGHTA and CDR2 FQGNSA. The CDR3 consists of 14 residues. In nucleotides, the CDR3 is TGTGCCGTCGGCCCGGGACAGGCTCCTTACGAGCAGTACTTC. The encoded protein is CAVGPGQAPYEQYF. Full variable domain (remainder filled in from reference TRBV7-2 and TRBJ2-7): GAGVSQSPSNKVTEKGKDVELRCDPISGHTALYWYRQSLGQGLEFLIYFQGNSAPDKSGLPSDRFSAERTGGSVSTLTIQRTQQEDSAVYLCAVGPGQAPYEQYFGPGTRLTVT.

The J gene is TRBJ2-2, the V gene TRBV7-6, with TRBD2 matching 7 bases. The CDR3 is made up of 16 amino acids. V shed 5 bases and J 6 bases; nucleotides not matched to a gene: 12. Germline V gene data show CDR1 as SGHVS and CDR2 as FNYEAQ. As DNA, the CDR3 is TGTGCCAGCAGCCTAGGTACTAGCGTAATGGCCGGGGAGCTGTTTTTT. Its translation is CASSLGTSVMAGELFF.

The J gene is TRBJ1-1, the V gene TRBV5-1; the D is unclear. V was pared by 6 bases and J by 6 bases, with 12 bases between. Germline lookup yields CDR1 SGHRS and CDR2 YFSETQ. This CDR3 has 12 residues. The CDR3 loop reads CASMGTVAEAFF. CDR3 sequence (DNA): TGCGCCAGCATGGGTACGGTGGCTGAAGCTTTCTTT.

This rearrangement joins TRBV28 to TRBJ2-4; a possible D gene is TRBD1 (6 bases). This CDR3 has 16 residues. Germline assignment: CDR1 MDHEN and CDR2 SYDVKM. V lost 5 bases and J 3 bases, leaving 17 bases between the germline ends. CDR3 in DNA: TGTGCCAGCAGTCCAGGGGCTGCTGGGGGCAAAAACATTCAGTACTTC. Translating it yields CASSPGAAGGKNIQYF.

The chain couples TRBV10-3 to TRBJ2-1; either TRBD1 or TRBD2 may fit D (5 bases each). The CDR3 is 12 residues long. Deletions cut 6 bases from V and 10 bases from J, with 13 bases between. CDR1 is ENHRY, CDR2 SYGVKD, per germline. The CDR3 coding sequence is TGTGCCATCAGCGGGGCGAGTGACGAGCAGTTCTTC. This gives the protein CAISGASDEQFF.

CDR3 sequence (DNA): TGTGCCACCAGCAGAGAACCCCTAACTTACGAGCAGTACTTC. This translates into CATSREPLTYEQYF. This chain connects TRBV15 to TRBJ2-7; D is unclear. V shed 0 bases and J shed 4 bases, with 10 bases lying between them. Germline loops: CDR1 LNHNV, CDR2 YYDKDF (reference sequence). This CDR3 spans 14 amino acids.

CDR3 sequence (DNA): TGCGCCAGCAGCGTAGGGCAGGGAAAACTGTTTTTT. Residues: CASSVGQGKLFF. The gene calls are TRBV5-1 and TRBJ1-4, with D maybe TRBD1 (5 bases). CDR1 is SGHRS and CDR2 is YFSETQ in the germline V gene. Trimming took 4 bases from V and 10 from J, leaving 11 bases between them. The length of the CDR3 is 12 residues.

The chain employs TRBV20-1 and TRBJ1-2; 10 nucleotides match TRBD1. The ends lost 5 bases at V and 0 bases at J; junction bases unmatched: 9. This CDR3 contains 16 residues. Germline CDR1 is DFQATT and CDR2 is SNEGSKA (reference sequence). CDR3 sequence reads: CSARGQGENTNYGYTF. Here the CDR3 DNA reads TGCAGTGCTCGTGGACAGGGGGAAAATACTAACTATGGCTACACCTTC.